What follows are 31 T cell receptor beta chains derived from one specimen sequenced in a study of T cell changes during pregnancy in multiple sclerosis. The assay was immunoSEQ multiplex PCR, and TCRdb's table has in-frame clones only and misses some. The sample yields 75,000 to 95,000 clones, 85% to 95% seen once. The sample here was peripheral blood, taken before pregnancy. These receptors were obtained from a female donor with multiple sclerosis, enrolled in a pregnancy study.

V is TRBV27 and J is TRBJ2-1; the D is unclear. CDR1 and CDR2 from the germline V gene are MNHEY and SMNVEV (reference sequence). The V and J ends lost 6 bases and 8 bases respectively, with 23 bases between them. CDR3 length: 16 residues. The DNA for the CDR3 is TGTGCCAGCAGCCATCTCGGTCTGATGTCCACGGATGAGCAGTTCTTC. Protein product: CASSHLGLMSTDEQFF.

This clone came up once. The rearrangement joins TRBV4-3 to TRBJ2-7; 13 bases are shared with TRBD2. V was clipped by 1 base and J by 4 bases; unmatched bases: 1. Per the germline V gene, CDR1 is LGHNA and CDR2 is YSLEER. There are 15 residues in the CDR3. This CDR3 reads CASSQGLAGGYEQYF. CDR3 sequence (DNA): TGCGCCAGCAGCCAAGGACTAGCGGGGGGATACGAGCAGTACTTC.

The chain combines TRBV19 with TRBJ2-3; 10 bases are shared with TRBD2. With 10 bases clipped from V and 4 bases from J, the junction kept 8 bases outside the gene matches. The germline V gene has CDR1 LNHDA and CDR2 SQIVND (reference sequence). This CDR3 is built from 14 residues. This CDR3 reads CATLSGGAADTQYF. The DNA for the CDR3 is TGTGCCACTCTGAGCGGGGGGGCCGCAGATACGCAGTATTTT.

J is TRBJ1-2 and V is TRBV10-1; 9 positions agree with TRBD1. V shed 2 bases and J 8 bases; nucleotides not matched to a gene: 3. The germline V gene has CDR1 WNHNN and CDR2 SYGVQD (reference sequence). The CDR3 runs to 13 residues. The chain's CDR3 is CASSEGTGYGYTF. The CDR3, as DNA: TGCGCCAGCAGTGAGGGGACAGGGTACGGCTACACCTTC.

This chain uses TRBV2 with TRBJ2-3, with 10 bases identical to TRBD2. Trimming at V came to 5 bases and at J to 5 bases, leaving 10 bases not matched to a gene. There are 16 residues in the CDR3. The germline CDR1 and CDR2 sequences are SNHLY and FYNNEI. CDR3 region: CASSPGLAARGDTQYF. The CDR3 nucleotides are TGTGCCAGCAGTCCCGGACTAGCGGCCCGCGGAGATACGCAGTATTTT.

The chain couples TRBV2 to TRBJ1-5; 7 bases agree with TRBD1. The CDR3 extends over 14 amino acids. Germline V gives CDR1 SNHLY, CDR2 FYNNEI. V was clipped by 8 bases and J by 1 base; unmatched bases: 5. In DNA form, the CDR3 reads TGTGCCAGCGACAGGGTGGGAAGCAATCAGCCCCAGCATTTT. This encodes CASDRVGSNQPQHF.

The CDR3 protein is CSVQRDNRHQETQYF. The CDR3 DNA reads TGCAGCGTCCAAAGGGACAATCGTCACCAAGAGACCCAGTACTTC. The chain joins TRBV29-1 to TRBJ2-5; the D gene is possibly TRBD1 (6 bases). The CDR3 runs 15 residues. Trimming removed 6 bases at V and 0 bases at J, with 17 bases between. CDR1 and CDR2 from the germline V gene are SQVTM and ANQGSEA.

The rearrangement uses TRBV18 and TRBJ1-4; 10 bases align to TRBD1. The V gene's germline CDR1 is KGHSH and CDR2 LQKENI. The trim removed 3 bases at V and 4 bases at J, leaving 8 bases unmatched. The CDR3 is made up of 17 amino acids. CDR3 bases: TGTGCCAGCTCACCTACCGGGACAGGGGCTTTTAATGAAAAACTGTTTTTT. Its translation is CASSPTGTGAFNEKLFF.

V usage is TRBV29-1 and J usage is TRBJ2-1; 8 nucleotides align to TRBD1. The germline gives CDR1 SQVTM, CDR2 ANQGSEA. The CDR3 consists of 13 residues. CDR3 amino acids: CRGWQGARNEQFF. CDR3 nucleotide sequence: TGCAGGGGCTGGCAGGGGGCAAGGAATGAGCAGTTCTTC.

This clone was observed a handful of times. An end of the junction does not agree with germline; a read error may underlie this. The chain joins TRBV7-9 to TRBJ2-2, with TRBD2 matching 12 bases. The CDR3 extends over 15 amino acids. CDR1 and CDR2 from the germline V gene are SEHNR and FQNEAQ (reference sequence). In nucleotides, the CDR3 is TGTGCCAGCAGCCTAGCGGGAGGGCCGACCGGGGAGCTGTTTTTT. Amino acids: CASSLAGGPTGELFF. The variable domain in full, completed from reference TRBV7-9 and TRBJ2-2, reads DTGVSQNPRHKITKRGQNVTFRCDPISEHNRLYWYRQTLGQGPEFLTYFQNEAQLEKSRLLSDRFSAERPKGSFSTLEIQRTEQGDSAMYLCASSLAGGPTGELFFGEGSRLTVL.

The chain carries TRBV18 and TRBJ2-2; possibly TRBD1 for D (5 bases). Per the germline V gene, CDR1 is KGHSH and CDR2 is LQKENI. V lost 3 bases to trimming and J lost 6 bases, with 11 bases between them. The CDR3 spans 14 residues. In nucleotides, the CDR3 is TGTGCCAGCTCACCTCCCCCAGGGCCCGGGGAGCTGTTTTTT. Translation: CASSPPPGPGELFF.

J is TRBJ2-7 and V is TRBV5-1; D may be TRBD2 (6 bases). CDR1 is SGHRS and CDR2 is YFSETQ in the germline V gene. V shed 3 bases and J shed 2 bases, with 12 bases lying between them. This CDR3 has 14 amino acids. Written as DNA, the CDR3 is TGCGCCAGCAGCTCCGCCGGAGGGGCCTACGAGCAGTACTTC. Translating it yields CASSSAGGAYEQYF.

V gene TRBV11-3 combines with J gene TRBJ2-1; 7 bases fit TRBD2. CDR1 and CDR2 from the germline V gene are SGHNT and YENEEA. This CDR3 contains 16 residues. With V trimmed by 5 bases and J by 3 bases, 10 bases remained unmatched. The CDR3 protein is CASSHGEGNRYNEQFF. DNA of the CDR3: TGTGCCAGCAGCCATGGGGAGGGGAACCGCTACAATGAGCAGTTCTTC.

The chain uses TRBV6-5 and TRBJ2-1, with a weak D call TRBD2 (5 bases). Germline values: CDR1 MNHEY, CDR2 SVGAGI. With 2 bases removed from V and 14 bases from J, the gap between germline ends came to 16 bases. The CDR3 has 13 residues. The CDR3 DNA is TGTGCCAGCAGTTACACCCCGAGGGAAAGGGAGTTCTTC. This sequence encodes CASSYTPREREFF.

This clone has only a few counts. This chain links TRBV27 with TRBJ2-5, with D possibly TRBD1 on 6 matching bases. Trimming left V 0 bases short and J 5 bases short, with 16 bases between. Germline V gene sequence: CDR1 MNHEY, CDR2 SMNVEV (reference sequence). CDR3 length: 16 amino acids. The CDR3 DNA sequence: TGTGCCAGCAGTTTATCCCCACAGGGATACGGGGAGACCCAGTACTTC. Translation: CASSLSPQGYGETQYF.

This chain connects TRBV9 to TRBJ2-1; D is perhaps TRBD2 (5 bases). Trimming shortened V by 3 bases and J by 5 bases, and 12 bases separated the two germline ends. Germline V gene sequence: CDR1 SGDLS, CDR2 YYNGEE. The CDR3 runs to 14 residues. The DNA for the CDR3 is TGTGCCAGCAGCGCTTCGGGATGGGACAATGAGCAGTTCTTC. The encoded protein is CASSASGWDNEQFF.

The rearrangement uses TRBV7-9 and TRBJ2-3; 11 bases match TRBD1. Germline loops: CDR1 SEHNR, CDR2 FQNEAQ (reference sequence). The ends lost 5 bases at V and 3 bases at J; junction bases unmatched: 4. This CDR3 contains 15 residues. The CDR3 DNA follows: TGTGCCAGCAGCCGGACAGGGGGCATTACAGATACGCAGTATTTT. This gives the protein CASSRTGGITDTQYF.

V is TRBV6-1 and J is TRBJ1-6, with 8 bases fitting TRBD1. This CDR3 is 14 amino acids long. Unmatched junction bases numbered 11, after V lost 5 bases and J lost 14 bases. The germline V gene has CDR1 MNHNS and CDR2 SASEGT. The CDR3, as DNA: TGTGCCAGCAGTCATACAGGGGGTCTTCGAACCCTCCACTTT. As protein: CASSHTGGLRTLHF.

The table lists this clone with a count of one. J is TRBJ2-1 and V is TRBV29-1; 11 bases match TRBD1. CDR3 length equals 18 residues. Trimming at V came to 0 bases and at J to 5 bases, leaving 12 bases not matched to a gene. Germline V gene sequence: CDR1 SQVTM, CDR2 ANQGSEA. CDR3 loop: CSVEDRTRGQGANNEQFF. The DNA for the CDR3 is TGCAGCGTTGAAGATCGAACTCGAGGACAGGGGGCGAACAATGAGCAGTTCTTC.

This clone was counted between two and nine times. The chain couples TRBV19 to TRBJ2-7; TRBD2 is a possible D gene (5 bases). Germline-derived CDR1 and CDR2 are LNHDA and SQIVND (reference sequence). The ends were cut back, 8 bases at V and 5 bases at J, with 22 bases in the middle. This CDR3 region has 15 residues. The CDR3 DNA reads TGTGCCAGTTCCTTGGAGGTGCGATACGGCCACGAGCAGTACTTC. Translating it yields CASSLEVRYGHEQYF. The entire variable domain, with the rest obtained from reference TRBV19 and TRBJ2-7, is as follows: DGGITQSPKYLFRKEGQNVTLSCEQNLNHDAMYWYRQDPGQGLRLIYYSQIVNDFQKGDIAEGYSVSREKKESFPLTVTSAQKNPTAFYLCASSLEVRYGHEQYFGPGTRLTVT.

CDR3 loop: CASSRGGYEQYF. The DNA of the CDR3 is TGTGCCAGTAGTCGAGGGGGATACGAGCAGTACTTC. The genes are TRBV19 and TRBJ2-7, with D possibly being TRBD1 (6 bases). The germline gives CDR1 LNHDA, CDR2 SQIVND (reference sequence). Deletions cut 5 bases from V and 4 bases from J, with 9 bases between. The CDR3 has 12 residues.

This chain links TRBV30 with TRBJ1-1; 10 positions match TRBD1. Germline CDR1 GTSNPN, CDR2 SVGIG (reference sequence). V dropped 3 bases and J dropped 5; count of bases not matched to a gene: 6. The CDR3 is 14 residues long. CDR3 sequence reads: CAWRDRGVRTEAFF. For the CDR3, the DNA is TGTGCCTGGAGGGACAGGGGGGTAAGGACTGAAGCTTTCTTT.

The rearrangement uses TRBV4-1 and TRBJ2-7, with D possibly TRBD1 on 6 matching bases. CDR3 length equals 13 residues. V lost 0 bases to trimming and J lost 6 bases, with 9 bases between them. CDR1 and CDR2 (germline): MGHRA, YSYEKL. CDR3 region: CASSQERGGEQYF. For the CDR3, the DNA is TGCGCCAGCAGCCAAGAAAGAGGGGGCGAGCAGTACTTC.

This chain's CDR3 is CAISERTENTEAFF. As DNA, the CDR3 is TGTGCCATCAGTGAGAGAACAGAAAACACTGAAGCTTTCTTT. The chain has TRBV10-3 and TRBJ1-1, with D unclear. V dropped 2 bases and J dropped 2 bases, with 9 bases sitting between them. Germline V CDR1 and CDR2: ENHRY, SYGVKD. The CDR3 extends over 14 amino acids.

The rearrangement links TRBV10-3 to TRBJ2-1, with 8 bases matching TRBD2. V gave up 0 bases and J gave up 2 bases; unmatched junction bases: 3. This CDR3 has 16 residues. The germline V gene has CDR1 ENHRY and CDR2 SYGVKD. The CDR3 sequence is CAISESAGVTYNEQFF. In DNA, the CDR3 is TGTGCCATCAGTGAGTCAGCGGGAGTAACCTACAATGAGCAGTTCTTC.

The rearrangement links TRBV5-1 to TRBJ2-7, with 7 bases identical to TRBD2. V shed 4 bases and J 3 bases; nucleotides not matched to a gene: 1. Germline V gives CDR1 SGHRS, CDR2 YFSETQ. This CDR3 has 12 amino acids. The CDR3, as DNA: TGCGCCAGCAGCGGGGGGGACTACGAGCAGTACTTC. Its protein is CASSGGDYEQYF.

The rearrangement joins TRBV14 to TRBJ1-3, with no clear D. The CDR3 is made up of 18 amino acids. In germline, CDR1 is SGHDN, CDR2 FVKESK. V lost 1 base and J lost 0, with 16 bases in between. The CDR3 spells CASSQVAWEDVSGNTIYF. CDR3 DNA sequence: TGTGCCAGCAGCCAAGTGGCCTGGGAGGACGTCTCTGGAAACACCATATATTTT.

The J gene is TRBJ1-2, the V gene TRBV18; D is unresolved. CDR1 is KGHSH, CDR2 LQKENI, per germline. The CDR3 loop spans 14 amino acids. V lost 2 bases, J lost 2 bases, and 9 bases lay in between. DNA for the CDR3: TGTGCCAGCTCACCATCAGACTCCAACTATGGCTACACCTTC. Translating gives CASSPSDSNYGYTF.

V usage is TRBV7-3 and J usage is TRBJ2-7; 11 bases match TRBD2. Trimming at V came to 5 bases and at J to 5 bases, leaving 14 bases not matched to a gene. Germline values: CDR1 SGHTA, CDR2 FQGTGA. CDR3 length: 17 residues. Here the CDR3 DNA reads TGTGCCAGCAGCCCCTCGGGCACTAGCGGGGGAACAAACGAGCAGTACTTC. Its protein product is CASSPSGTSGGTNEQYF.

This clone was seen just once. This chain links TRBV5-1 with TRBJ1-2; no definite D call. The CDR3 runs to 17 residues. The V and J ends lost 4 bases and 2 bases respectively, with 21 bases between them. The germline CDR1 and CDR2 sequences are SGHRS and YFSETQ. In DNA form, the CDR3 reads TGCGCCAGCAGCCTTGCGGGTACAGTTCTTTTCAACTATGGCTACACCTTC. Its translation: CASSLAGTVLFNYGYTF.

The chain joins TRBV2 to TRBJ1-1; no reliable D call. Trimming removed 3 bases at V and 1 base at J, with 6 bases between. This CDR3 has 13 amino acids. Per the germline V gene, CDR1 is SNHLY and CDR2 is FYNNEI. The CDR3 nucleotides are TGTGCCAGCAGTGAGCGACAGAACACTGAAGCTTTCTTT. Protein product: CASSERQNTEAFF.